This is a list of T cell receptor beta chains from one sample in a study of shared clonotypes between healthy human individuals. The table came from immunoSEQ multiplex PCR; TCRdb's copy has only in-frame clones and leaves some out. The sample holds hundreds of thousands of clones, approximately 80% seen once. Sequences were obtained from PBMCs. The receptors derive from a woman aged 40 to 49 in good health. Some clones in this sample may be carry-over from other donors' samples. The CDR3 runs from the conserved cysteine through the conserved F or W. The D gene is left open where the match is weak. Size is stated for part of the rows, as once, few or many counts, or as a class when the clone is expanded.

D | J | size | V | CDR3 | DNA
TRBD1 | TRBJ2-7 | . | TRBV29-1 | CSVARTGARGEQYF | TGCAGCGTTGCCCGGACAGGGGCCAGGGGCGAGCAGTACTTC
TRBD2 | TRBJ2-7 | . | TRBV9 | CASSVAGGSASYEQYF | TGTGCCAGCAGCGTAGCGGGCGGGAGCGCCTCCTACGAGCAGTACTTC
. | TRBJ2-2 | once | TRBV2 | CASSTAYSDGELFF | TGTGCCAGCAGTACAGCCTACTCGGACGGGGAGCTGTTTTTT
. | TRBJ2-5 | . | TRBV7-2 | CASSLGAQETQYF | TGTGCCAGCAGCTTGGGCGCGCAAGAGACCCAGTACTTC
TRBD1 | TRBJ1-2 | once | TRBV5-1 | CASSLWAGGPYGYTF | TGCGCCAGCAGCTTGTGGGCAGGGGGGCCCTATGGCTACACCTTC
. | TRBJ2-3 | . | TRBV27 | CASRDYSTPTDTQYF | TGTGCCAGCAGGGACTACTCGACACCCACAGATACGCAGTATTTT
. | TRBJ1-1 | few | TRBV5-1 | CASRGNTEAFF | TGCGCCAGCCGTGGGAACACTGAAGCTTTCTTT
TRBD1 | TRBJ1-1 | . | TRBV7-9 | CASSPGQGLRAFF | TGTGCCAGCAGCCCGGGACAGGGACTCAGGGCTTTCTTT
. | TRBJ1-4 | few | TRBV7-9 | CASSWPSGSNEKLFF | TGTGCCAGCAGCTGGCCGTCAGGGTCTAATGAAAAACTGTTTTTT
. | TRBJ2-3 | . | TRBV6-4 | CASSPRGSATDTQYF | TGTGCCAGCAGTCCGCGGGGATCAGCCACAGATACGCAGTATTTT
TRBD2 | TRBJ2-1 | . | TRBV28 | CASGLAGPVYNEQFF | TGTGCCAGTGGACTAGCGGGACCTGTCTACAATGAGCAGTTCTTC
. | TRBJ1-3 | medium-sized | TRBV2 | CASSSRPSSGNTIYF | TGTGCCAGCTCGTCCAGGCCCTCCTCTGGAAACACCATATATTTT
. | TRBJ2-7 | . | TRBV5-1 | CASSFREPYDEQYF | TGCGCCAGCAGCTTCAGGGAGCCGTATGACGAGCAGTACTTC
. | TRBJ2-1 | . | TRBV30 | CAGRWGNLRNEQFF | TGTGCCGGACGGTGGGGGAACCTACGTAATGAGCAGTTCTTC
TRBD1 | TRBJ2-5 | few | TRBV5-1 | CASSLGDSAQETQYF | TGCGCCAGCAGCTTGGGGGACAGTGCACAAGAGACCCAGTACTTC